This T cell receptor (beta chain) was sequenced during a study of T cell responses to AZD1222 COVID-19 vaccine. Broader study findings: Variant regions that are unmutated are reportedly the target of nearly half of spike-specific TCRs. The donor cohort was predominantly white British with a female majority, and clonal diversity may have been underestimated.

Germline loops: CDR1 SGHTA, CDR2 FQGNSA. There are 13 residues in the CDR3. With 1 base removed from V and 4 bases from J, the gap between germline ends came to 5 bases. The repertoire was sequenced with immunoSEQ multiplex PCR; TCRdb's copy has only in-frame clones and lacks some. This sample carries about 110,000 clones, approximately 85% of them seen once, and the ten largest clones take 10% to 15%. Remarks on this clone: What it binds is not known.

This TCR derives from an adult in good health. V is TRBV7-2 and J is TRBJ1-3, with D unresolved. The source was peripheral blood, collected on day 0 of MenACWY control vaccination. CDR3 nucleotide sequence: TGTGCCAGCAGCTTAGGAATGGGAAACACCATATATTTT. It specifies CASSLGMGNTIYF.